The following is a T cell receptor (beta chain) sequence with its context. Its antigen is not known. TCRdb passed the reads through MiXCR, listing each CDR3 protein once. The repertoire holds 830,000 or so distinct CDR3 sequences, with approximately 30% as singletons. The data stem from a study of T cell repertoires in cytomegalovirus infection. At the level of the study: Recently identified HLA-C-restricted CMV epitopes were used, and well-studied HLA-B-restricted CMV epitopes were used as well. Points from the study as a whole: It was HLA-C-restricted CMV-specific TCR beta clonotypes that dominated the response ex vivo.

The source is a human donor in good health (CMV status not recorded). Some clones in this sample may be carry-over from other donors' samples. Specimen: cultured CD8+ T cells from PBMCs, collected from culture after CMV antigen stimulation.

The CDR3 is CASTAGGYNTGELFF. The CDR3, as DNA: TGTGCCAGCACCGCGGGGGGGTACAACACCGGGGAGCTGTTTTTT. This chain connects TRBV27 to TRBJ2-2; 9 bases fit TRBD2. V dropped 7 bases and J dropped 2; count of bases not matched to a gene: 5. The length of the CDR3 is 15 residues. From germline, CDR1 is MNHEY and CDR2 SMNVEV (reference sequence).